This T cell receptor beta chain is from a study of T cells in Graves' hyperthyroidism and ophthalmopathy (dated by TCRdb to between 2017 and 2020). Study-level background: Peripheral blood was collected at initial diagnosis, before any treatment. Prospective prediction of ophthalmopathy was tested in an independent validation cohort of approximately 19 hyperthyroidism patients and around 16 patients who later progressed to ophthalmopathy. Thyroid tissue and blood T-cell repertoires from six Graves' hyperthyroidism patients were also compared in the study. TCR V-J signatures able to tell the groups apart were searched for in a discovery cohort of 90 to 100 patients, of whom around 42 had Graves' ophthalmopathy and about 60 had stable Graves' hyperthyroidism. After sampling, hyperthyroidism patients received methimazole starting at 30 mg daily, and ophthalmopathy patients received high-dose intravenous methylprednisolone. TCR Vbeta CDR3 sequencing of some 140 peripheral blood samples (fewer than 45 ophthalmopathy, approximately 80 hyperthyroidism and roughly 17 progressor patients) is reported in the paper. The 100 discovery patients were randomly split 7:3 into training and test sets.

This clonotype was observed a few times. Its antigen is still unknown. Base qualities were left out, and no much larger clone turns up one base away. The TCR beta CDR3 regions were amplified from RNA transcripts. A first-round RT-PCR of the TCR CDR3 used the HTBI primer set with the Qiagen OneStep RT-PCR kit. A second multiplex PCR round built the libraries, followed by size selection and purification. Paired-end sequencing of the libraries was performed with 100 bp reads on an Illumina HiSeq2000. In the authors' own workflow: Raw data were processed with SOAPnuke, discarding reads with adapters, uncalled bases, mean Phred below 15, or no exact constant-primer or identifier match. COPE v1.2.5 was used to merge high-quality paired reads, and clonotypes were defined as unique nucleotide sequences. Clonotypes were aligned to IMGT TRBV, TRBD and TRBJ reference segments using MiTCR v1.1. The analysis included only V-J combinations with a frequency above 0.0001, which together covered roughly 99% of the repertoires. A TCS score was defined as the ratio of F50 (clonal expansion) to E x V (chaos), with BLOSUM62-based TCRdist applied between CDR3 peptides within each V-J. Welch's t-statistics and random forest reduced roughly 540 V-J features to 10 to 15, which were used in a naive Bayes classifier (R e1071). TCRdb reprocessed the public reads (quality trimming at Q25 with fastp, clone calling with MiXCR) and kept in-frame beta chains. A single entry per CDR3 protein holds the most common genes and DNA from its merged rows. Clone size and V and J calls follow TCRdb, not the original study. This sample comprises about 350,000 distinct CDR3 sequences, about 15% of them detected only once. The ten top clones hold around 25% of the sample.

Overall study outcomes, separate from this receptor: Ophthalmopathy was separated from stable hyperthyroidism by a 13 V-J signature model, with around 88% sensitivity and 81% to 83% specificity obtained in cross-validation and 80%/75% obtained in testing. Most expanded thyroid clonotypes (frequency above 0.001) were also detected in blood, suggesting blood repertoires may reflect thyroid immune responses. No statistical method was used to fix the sample size in advance, and group allocation was not hidden from the investigators. During validation, the model predicted progression to ophthalmopathy a median of about 6.5 months ahead of onset, with almost 71% sensitivity and around 73% specificity.

A patient counted as having stable Graves' hyperthyroidism if no progression to ophthalmopathy occurred over 18 months of follow-up. Hyperthyroidism patients were newly diagnosed, with disease duration under 2 months, and aged 18 to 65 years. The study excluded patients with uncontrolled infections, other autoimmune diseases, pregnancy or lactation. Clinical symptoms, serum thyroxine and TRAb, thyroid ultrasound, and orbital computed tomography formed the basis for the diagnoses. PBMCs were isolated from about 9 ml of fresh peripheral blood by Ficoll-Paque density gradient centrifugation. Total RNA was extracted with Trizol reagent, and quality was checked on an Agilent 2100 Bioanalyzer. Reading the germline V gene (reference sequence) gives CDR1 LGHDT and CDR2 YNNKEL. Compared with germline, V lacks 4 bases and J lacks 0 bases; bases without a gene match: 4. The CDR3 measures 17 amino acids from cysteine to phenylalanine. Kept here is only the CDR3 DNA, which spans 51 bases and is read in frame from base 1.

This clonotype originated in a woman in her thirties with Graves' hyperthyroidism. The sequenced sample was blood. The chain is made from TRBV3-1 and TRBJ2-3, and TRBD2 aligns with 13 junction nucleotides. DNA sequence: TGTGCCAGCAGCCCCGGGACTAGCGGGACTAGCACAGATACGCAGTATTTT. Its translation is CASSPGTSGTSTDTQYF.